These 14 T cell receptor beta chains were all obtained from the same sample, sequenced in a study of early T cells in non-severe SARS-CoV-2 infection. TCRdb reprocessed the 5' RACE reads via MiXCR and lists one record per CDR3 protein. The sample lists tens of thousands of distinct CDR3 sequences; 5% to 5.5% were seen once. Sequencing input: whole blood. All receptors derive from an adult who was a healthcare worker with PCR-confirmed SARS-CoV-2 infection or an uninfected control (not recorded which).

This clonotype showed up many times. CDR3 DNA sequence: TGTGCCAGCAGTTTGATAGCGGGAGGGCACGAGCAGTACTTC. Its translation: CASSLIAGGHEQYF. The rearrangement links TRBV28 to TRBJ2-7; 11 bases are a match to TRBD2. CDR1 is MDHEN and CDR2 is SYDVKM in the germline V gene. Trimming removed 3 bases from V and 5 bases from J; junction bases left unmatched: 3. The CDR3 totals 14 residues.

There are a few counts of this clonotype. This rearrangement joins TRBV3-1 to TRBJ1-2; D remains ambiguous. The germline CDR1 and CDR2 sequences are LGHDT and YNNKEL (reference sequence). The V end was cut by 1 base, the J end by 4 bases, with 10 bases between. The CDR3 loop spans 14 amino acids. CDR3 loop: CASSQGRLAYGYTF. DNA of the CDR3: TGTGCCAGCAGCCAAGGCAGGCTGGCCTATGGCTACACCTTC. Combining the CDR3 with reference TRBV3-1 and TRBJ1-2 gives the whole variable domain DTAVSQTPKYLVTQMGNDKSIKCEQNLGHDTMYWYKQDSKKFLKIMFSYNNKELIINETVPNRFSPKSPDKAHLNLHINSLELGDSAVYFCASSQGRLAYGYTFGSGTRLTVV.

This chain connects TRBV29-1 to TRBJ2-1; tentatively, D is TRBD2 (6 bases). The germline gives CDR1 SQVTM, CDR2 ANQGSEA. Trimming cost V 3 bases and J 13 bases, with 16 bases left between them. The CDR3 runs 12 residues. The CDR3 region is CSVDGLAEAQFF. The CDR3 DNA is TGCAGCGTTGATGGTTTAGCGGAGGCCCAGTTCTTC.

This clonotype was seen only a few times. J is TRBJ2-5 and V is TRBV18; D gene uncertain. CDR1 and CDR2 (germline): KGHSH, LQKENI. This CDR3 spans 13 amino acids. V was trimmed by 5 bases and J by 3 bases, leaving 10 bases between them. CDR3 DNA sequence: TGTGCCAGCTCAATCGGGCCGAAAGAGACCCAGTACTTC. Amino acids: CASSIGPKETQYF.

This clonotype was found many times. The chain uses TRBV11-2 and TRBJ2-1; 11 bases agree with TRBD2. This CDR3 has 19 residues. Losses at the gene ends were 4 bases for V and 0 bases for J; bases not matched to a gene: 11. The V gene's germline CDR1 is SGHAT and CDR2 FQNNGV. CDR3 nucleotide sequence: TGTGCCAGCAGCTCCACCGGGACTAGCGGTAGGGGCTCCTACAATGAGCAGTTCTTC. It encodes CASSSTGTSGRGSYNEQFF.

The chain links TRBV7-2 to TRBJ1-5; 8 bases match TRBD1. The V and J ends lost 6 bases and 3 bases, in that order; junction bases with no gene match: 4. Germline V gene data show CDR1 as SGHTA and CDR2 as FQGNSA. The CDR3 length is 14 residues. As DNA, the CDR3 is TGTGCCAGCAGTCCGGACAGGGTCAATCAGCCCCAGCATTTT. It translates to CASSPDRVNQPQHF.

This clonotype was picked up a small number of times. The chain recombines TRBV14 with TRBJ2-5; D possibly corresponds to TRBD2 (6 bases). CDR3 length equals 16 residues. Germline-derived CDR1 and CDR2 are SGHDN and FVKESK. Between the trimmed V and J ends, which lost 0 bases and 4 bases, there was a span of 15 bases. The CDR3 bases are TGTGCCAGCAGCCAAGATAGTGCCGTCGGGAGAGAGACCCAGTACTTC. It encodes CASSQDSAVGRETQYF.

This clonotype was detected ten times or more. The chain recombines TRBV6-6 with TRBJ1-4, with 7 positions matching TRBD1. Germline V lookup: CDR1 MNHNY, CDR2 SVGAGI (reference sequence). With 2 bases clipped from V and 7 bases from J, the junction kept 1 base outside the gene matches. This CDR3 spans 13 amino acids. The CDR3 DNA sequence: TGTGCCAGCAGTTACCCAGGGGGTGAAAAACTGTTTTTT. This codes for CASSYPGGEKLFF.

This clonotype appeared many times. The chain uses TRBV28 and TRBJ2-6, with 8 bases aligning to TRBD1. V lost 4 bases to trimming and J lost 2 bases; unmatched junction nucleotides: 4. Germline CDR1 MDHEN, CDR2 SYDVKM. The CDR3 has 16 amino acids. CDR3 DNA: TGTGCCAGCAGTTCCCCACAGGGGGCTGGGGCCAACGTCCTGACTTTC. Protein sequence: CASSSPQGAGANVLTF.

Ten or more counts support this clonotype. The chain joins TRBV7-8 to TRBJ2-5; D not certain. Trimming cost V 4 bases and J 2 bases, with 14 bases left between them. CDR1 is SGHVS and CDR2 is FQNEAQ in the germline V gene. The CDR3 runs to 15 residues. CDR3 residues: CASSSGSPIQETQYF. Written as DNA, the CDR3 is TGTGCCAGCAGCTCTGGGTCTCCTATTCAAGAGACCCAGTACTTC.

This clonotype has more than one count but fewer than ten. This chain connects TRBV5-1 to TRBJ2-1; 12 bases align to TRBD2. Germline CDR1 SGHRS, CDR2 YFSETQ. The CDR3 loop spans 16 amino acids. The V gene end was trimmed by 2 bases and the J gene end by 4 bases; junction bases not matched to a gene: 4. DNA of the CDR3: TGCGCCAGCAGCTTCGCTAGCGGGAGGGTATACAATGAGCAGTTCTTC. It specifies CASSFASGRVYNEQFF.

The chain combines TRBV27 with TRBJ1-1; D perhaps matches TRBD1 (5 bases). Trimming cost V 6 bases and J 2 bases, with 10 bases left between them. The germline V gene has CDR1 MNHEY and CDR2 SMNVEV (reference sequence). The CDR3 length is 13 residues. The chain's CDR3 is CASRNRLNTEAFF. DNA of the CDR3: TGTGCCAGCAGAAACAGGTTAAACACTGAAGCTTTCTTT.

There are many counts of this clonotype. This chain uses TRBV2 with TRBJ2-1; 14 positions match TRBD2. V was clipped by 8 bases and J by 15 bases; unmatched bases: 6. Germline CDR1 reads SNHLY; CDR2 reads FYNNEI. The CDR3 covers 12 residues. This CDR3 reads CASGRTSGRPFF. In DNA, the CDR3 is TGTGCCAGCGGTAGGACTAGCGGGAGGCCGTTCTTC. The complete variable domain, with remaining parts taken from reference TRBV2 and TRBJ2-1, reads EPEVTQTPSHQVTQMGQEVILRCVPISNHLYFYWYRQILGQKVEFLVSFYNNEISEKSEIFDDQFSVERPDGSNFTLKIRSTKLEDSAMYFCASGRTSGRPFFGPGTRLTVL.

This clonotype was counted ten times or more. The chain has TRBV29-1 and TRBJ2-6; D not resolved. Trimming removed 6 bases from V and 0 bases from J, with 9 bases in between. The CDR3 spans 14 residues. In germline, CDR1 is SQVTM, CDR2 ANQGSEA. CDR3 nucleotides: TGCAGCGTGGTAATTAGCTCTGGGGCCAACGTCCTGACTTTC. It is translated as CSVVISSGANVLTF.